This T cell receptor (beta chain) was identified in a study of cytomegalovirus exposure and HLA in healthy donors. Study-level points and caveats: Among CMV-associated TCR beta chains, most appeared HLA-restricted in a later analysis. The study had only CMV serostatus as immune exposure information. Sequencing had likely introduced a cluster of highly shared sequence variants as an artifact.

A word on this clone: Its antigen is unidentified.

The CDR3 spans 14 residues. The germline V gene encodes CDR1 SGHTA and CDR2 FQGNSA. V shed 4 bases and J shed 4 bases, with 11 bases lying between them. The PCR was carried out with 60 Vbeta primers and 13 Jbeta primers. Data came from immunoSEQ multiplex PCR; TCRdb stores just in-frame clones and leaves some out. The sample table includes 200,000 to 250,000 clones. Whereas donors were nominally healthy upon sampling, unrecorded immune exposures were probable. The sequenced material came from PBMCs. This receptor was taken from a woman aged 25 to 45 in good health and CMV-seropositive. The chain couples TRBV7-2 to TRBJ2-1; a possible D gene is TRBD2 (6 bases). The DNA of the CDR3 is TGTGCCAGCAGCTCGAAGACTAGTTACAATGAGCAGTTCTTC. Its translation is CASSSKTSYNEQFF.